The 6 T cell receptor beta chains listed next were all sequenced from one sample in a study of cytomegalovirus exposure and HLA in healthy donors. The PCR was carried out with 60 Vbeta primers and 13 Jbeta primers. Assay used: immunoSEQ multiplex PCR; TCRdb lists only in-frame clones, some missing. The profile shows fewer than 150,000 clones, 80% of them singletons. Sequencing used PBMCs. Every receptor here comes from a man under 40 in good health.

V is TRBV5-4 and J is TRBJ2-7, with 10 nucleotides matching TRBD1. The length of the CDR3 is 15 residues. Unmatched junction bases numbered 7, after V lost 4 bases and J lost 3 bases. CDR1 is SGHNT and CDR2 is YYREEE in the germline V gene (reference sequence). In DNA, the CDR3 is TGTGCCAGCAGCCCGTGGGGACAGGGGCTCTACGAGCAGTACTTC. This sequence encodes CASSPWGQGLYEQYF.

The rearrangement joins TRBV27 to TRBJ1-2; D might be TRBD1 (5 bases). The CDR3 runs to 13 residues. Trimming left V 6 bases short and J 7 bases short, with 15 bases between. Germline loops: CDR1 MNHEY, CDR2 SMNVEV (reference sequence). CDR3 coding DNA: TGTGCCAGCAGAAAACCCCAGGGTACTGGCTACACCTTC. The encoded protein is CASRKPQGTGYTF.

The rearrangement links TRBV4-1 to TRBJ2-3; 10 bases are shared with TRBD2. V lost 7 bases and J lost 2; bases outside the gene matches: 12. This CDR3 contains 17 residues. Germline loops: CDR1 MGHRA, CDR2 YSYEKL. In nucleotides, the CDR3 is TGCGCCAGCACGACCGGTAGGACTAGCGGAAACACAGATACGCAGTATTTT. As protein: CASTTGRTSGNTDTQYF.

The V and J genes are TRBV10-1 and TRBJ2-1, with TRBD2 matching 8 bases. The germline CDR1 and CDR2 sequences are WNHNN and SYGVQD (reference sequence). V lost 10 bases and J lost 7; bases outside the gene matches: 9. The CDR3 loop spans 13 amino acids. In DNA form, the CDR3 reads TGCGCCACCTCAGCGGGAGATAAGAATGAGCAGTTCTTC. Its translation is CATSAGDKNEQFF.

CDR3 in amino acids: CASSGVAGGGTGELFF. The CDR3, as DNA: TGTGCCAGCAGTGGGGTAGCGGGAGGGGGCACCGGGGAGCTGTTTTTT. V usage is TRBV6-1 and J usage is TRBJ2-2; 11 bases are a match to TRBD2. Germline V gene sequence: CDR1 MNHNS, CDR2 SASEGT. Germline trimming cut 4 bases from V and 4 bases from J; bases unmatched to any gene: 5. CDR3 length: 16 residues.

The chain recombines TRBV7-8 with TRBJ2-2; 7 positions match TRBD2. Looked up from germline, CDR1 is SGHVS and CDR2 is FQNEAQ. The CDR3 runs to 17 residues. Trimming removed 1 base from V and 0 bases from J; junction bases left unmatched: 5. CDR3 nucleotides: TGTGCCAGCAGCTTAGGGCGCGGGAGTTCGAACACCGGGGAGCTGTTTTTT. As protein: CASSLGRGSSNTGELFF.